The TCR beta chain under discussion was sequenced for a study of T cell changes during pregnancy in multiple sclerosis. The trim removed 8 bases at V and 3 bases at J, leaving 5 bases unmatched. This CDR3 has 13 residues. The germline CDR1 and CDR2 sequences are SGHRS and YFSETQ. TCRdb's copy holds only in-frame clones and misses some; the assay was immunoSEQ multiplex PCR. The sample has about 68,000 clones; under 95% are singletons. Only one count was recorded for this clone. This receptor was obtained from a female donor with multiple sclerosis, enrolled in a pregnancy study. This sample comprised peripheral blood, obtained in the second trimester of pregnancy. The chain uses TRBV5-1 and TRBJ2-7; 10 bases match TRBD1. CDR3: CASGGQGIYEQYF. Here the CDR3 DNA reads TGCGCCAGTGGGGGACAGGGGATCTACGAGCAGTACTTC.